At least ten counts were recorded for the clone carrying this T cell receptor (beta chain). This entry belongs to a study of metastatic and nonmetastatic thyroid tumors. Every patient was untreated before thyroid surgery. Germline CDR1 reads DFQATT; CDR2 reads SNEGSKA (reference sequence). Trimming stripped 1 base from V and 3 bases from J, with 7 bases between. The CDR3 is made up of 12 amino acids. Per the study methods: Building a distant-metastasis classifier for papillary thyroid cancer drew on CDR3 differences across clinicopathological groups. MiXCR was used by TCRdb to re-call the PCR reads. Clone size and V and J calls follow TCRdb, not the original study. The sample has some 40,000 clones; about 15% are singletons.

Sequencing was carried out using blood. The rearrangement links TRBV20-1 to TRBJ2-7; D is unresolved. This receptor was taken from a female donor with papillary thyroid cancer or a benign thyroid nodule (not recorded which). Some clones in this sample may be carry-over from other donors' samples. This CDR3 is CSARATFYEQYF. Written as DNA, the CDR3 is TGCAGTGCTAGAGCCACATTCTACGAGCAGTACTTC.